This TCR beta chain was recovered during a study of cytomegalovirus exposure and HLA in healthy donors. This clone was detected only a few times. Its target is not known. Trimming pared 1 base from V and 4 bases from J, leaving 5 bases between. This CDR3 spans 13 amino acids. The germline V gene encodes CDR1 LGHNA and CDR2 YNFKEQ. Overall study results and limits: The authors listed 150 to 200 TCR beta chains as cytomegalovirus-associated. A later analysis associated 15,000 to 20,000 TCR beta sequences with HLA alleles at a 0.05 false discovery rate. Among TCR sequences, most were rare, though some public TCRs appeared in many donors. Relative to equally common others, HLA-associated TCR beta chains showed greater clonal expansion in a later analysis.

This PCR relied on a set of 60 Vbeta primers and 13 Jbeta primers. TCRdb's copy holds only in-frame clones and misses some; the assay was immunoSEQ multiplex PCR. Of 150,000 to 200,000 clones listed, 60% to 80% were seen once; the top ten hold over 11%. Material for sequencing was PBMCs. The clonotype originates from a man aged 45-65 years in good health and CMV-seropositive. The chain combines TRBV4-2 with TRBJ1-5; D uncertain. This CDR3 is CASSQGRNQPQHF. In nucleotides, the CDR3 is TGTGCCAGCAGCCAAGGGAGAAATCAGCCCCAGCATTTT.